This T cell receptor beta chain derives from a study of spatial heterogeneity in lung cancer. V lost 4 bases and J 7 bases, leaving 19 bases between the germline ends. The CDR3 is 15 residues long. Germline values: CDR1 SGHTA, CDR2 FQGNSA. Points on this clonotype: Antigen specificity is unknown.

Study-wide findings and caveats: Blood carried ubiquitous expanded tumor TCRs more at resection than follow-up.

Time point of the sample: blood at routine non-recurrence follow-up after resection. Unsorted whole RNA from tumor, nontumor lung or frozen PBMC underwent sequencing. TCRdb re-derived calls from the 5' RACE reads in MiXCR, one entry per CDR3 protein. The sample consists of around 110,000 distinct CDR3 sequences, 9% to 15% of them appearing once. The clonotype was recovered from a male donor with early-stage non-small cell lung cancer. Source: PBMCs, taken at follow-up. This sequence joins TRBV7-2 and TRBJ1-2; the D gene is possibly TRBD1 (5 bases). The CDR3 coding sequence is TGTGCCAGCAGCTCCCCCGGTGCACAGGCCTTTGGCTACACCTTC. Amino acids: CASSSPGAQAFGYTF. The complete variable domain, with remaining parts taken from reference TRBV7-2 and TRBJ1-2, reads GAGVSQSPSNKVTEKGKDVELRCDPISGHTALYWYRQSLGQGLEFLIYFQGNSAPDKSGLPSDRFSAERTGGSVSTLTIQRTQQEDSAVYLCASSSPGAQAFGYTFGSGTRLTVV.